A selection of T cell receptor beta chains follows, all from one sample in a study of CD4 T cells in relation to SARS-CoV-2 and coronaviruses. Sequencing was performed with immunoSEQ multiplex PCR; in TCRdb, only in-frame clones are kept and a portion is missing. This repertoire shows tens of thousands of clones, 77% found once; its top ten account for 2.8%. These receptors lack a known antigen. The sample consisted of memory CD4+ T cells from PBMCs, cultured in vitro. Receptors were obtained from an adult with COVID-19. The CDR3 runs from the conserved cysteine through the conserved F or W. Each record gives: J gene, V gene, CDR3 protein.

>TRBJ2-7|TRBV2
CASSSGTGGYEQYF
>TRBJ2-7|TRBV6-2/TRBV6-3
CASSQSKGGGYEQYF
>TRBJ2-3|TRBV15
CATSRDLAGSPTDTQYF
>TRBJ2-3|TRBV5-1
CASSFREDLTDTQYF
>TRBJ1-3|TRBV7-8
CASSLEVTGGNTIYF
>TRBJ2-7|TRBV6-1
CASSEPRGAGGYEQYF
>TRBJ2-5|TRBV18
CASSPATGEETQYF
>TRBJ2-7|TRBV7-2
CASSYPRPPLDEQYF
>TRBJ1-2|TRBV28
CASSLVSHRTLGGYTF
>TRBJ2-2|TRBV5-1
CASSLGDPGELFF
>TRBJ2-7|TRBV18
CASSTNSAYEQYF
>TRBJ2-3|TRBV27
CASTSLAGDRTDTQYF
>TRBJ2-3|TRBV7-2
CASSTGSTDTQYF
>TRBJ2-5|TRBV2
CASSETGLAETQYF
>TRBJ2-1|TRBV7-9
CASSPGGGSSYNEQFF
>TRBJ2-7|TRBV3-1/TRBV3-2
CASSQDGSTGGPRYF
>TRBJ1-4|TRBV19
CASTEEGTEKLFF
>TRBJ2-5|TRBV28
CASKSPMETQYF
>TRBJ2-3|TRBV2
CASRGRGGTDTQYF
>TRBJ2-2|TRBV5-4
CASSLVAGLTGELFF
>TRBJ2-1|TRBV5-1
CASSLARGLAGGNEQFF
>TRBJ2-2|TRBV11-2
CASRIMGDGELFF
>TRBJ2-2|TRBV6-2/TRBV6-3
CASSYAGVNTGELFF
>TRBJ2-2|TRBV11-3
CASSNLAAGELFF
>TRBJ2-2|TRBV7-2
CASSLGQGANTGELFF
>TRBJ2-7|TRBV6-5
CASRKAGAGYEQYF
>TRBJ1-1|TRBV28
CASSFPGRVEAEAFF
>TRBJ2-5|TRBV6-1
CASSESSSGRVTWGTQYF
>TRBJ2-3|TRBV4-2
CASSLGLAGAADTQYF
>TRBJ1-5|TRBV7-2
CASSRDRRQPQHF
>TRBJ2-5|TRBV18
CASSPRQGAETQYF
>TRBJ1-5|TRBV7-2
CASSQNRGTNQPQHF
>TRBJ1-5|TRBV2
CASSEYNEVWQPQHF
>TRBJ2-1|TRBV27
CASSLRGMINEQFF
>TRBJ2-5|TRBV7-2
CASSPQRSQETQYF
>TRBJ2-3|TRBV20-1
CSAELEDTQYF
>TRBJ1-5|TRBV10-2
CASSDFESNQPQHF
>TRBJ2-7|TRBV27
CASSLLGGEQYF
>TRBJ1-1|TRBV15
CATSRGASFVAFF
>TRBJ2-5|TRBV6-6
CASSYSFIETQYF
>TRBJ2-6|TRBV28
CASNPDSSGANVLTF
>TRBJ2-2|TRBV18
CASSRGLALNTGELFF
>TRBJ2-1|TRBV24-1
CATSDLRGNSYNEQFF
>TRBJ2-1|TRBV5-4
CASRTGTEREGEQFF
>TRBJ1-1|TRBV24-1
CATSDGTGGNTEAFF